This T cell receptor (beta chain) originates from a study of regulatory T cells in long-lasting Graves disease. Study-wide results and limits: Comparison showed that persistent patients shared more public clonotypes (2,741) than new patients (966).

Arm-PCR with iRepertoire HTBI primers amplified the CDR3 regions for these TCR beta libraries. From the multiplex PCR reads, TCRdb called clonotypes with MiXCR, one entry per CDR3 protein. This sample has 540,000 or so distinct CDR3 sequences, with roughly 13% found just once. V gave up 1 base and J gave up 10 bases, with 9 bases separating them. The CDR3 consists of 12 residues. Germline CDR1 reads SGHDT; CDR2 reads YYEEEE. Noted time point: newly diagnosed GD, antithyroid drugs for less than 3 months. Extracted RNA from PBMCs served as the source of the TCR library. It was by American Thyroid Association guidelines that Graves' disease was diagnosed. This clonotype was seen ten or more times. Its target is not known. These data were likewise used in another study, on T cells in Graves' hyperthyroidism and ophthalmopathy. That work contributes: Patients with uncontrolled infections, other autoimmune diseases, pregnancy or lactation were excluded.

Sample: peripheral blood mononuclear cells (PBMCs), taken at new diagnosis, from a patient treated with antithyroid drugs. This TCR was recovered from a man younger than 40 with Graves disease. V gene TRBV5-6 combines with J gene TRBJ2-1, with D possibly matching TRBD1 (6 bases). The CDR3 loop is CASSLPQGEQFF. CDR3 DNA: TGTGCCAGCAGCTTGCCCCAGGGGGAGCAGTTCTTC.